One sample yielded the 32 T cell receptor beta chains listed below, sequenced in a study of blood T cell repertoires in COVID-19. TCRdb keeps only in-frame clones here, not all; method: immunoSEQ multiplex PCR. The data hold 100,000 to 120,000 clones, with about 70% observed a single time. The sample consisted of peripheral blood. These receptors all stem from a woman in her sixties or seventies with acute or convalescent COVID-19.

V usage is TRBV7-9 and J usage is TRBJ2-1, with D perhaps matching TRBD2 (5 bases). The CDR3 has 14 residues. V was cut by 10 bases and J by 9 bases, with 22 bases left in between. Germline assignment: CDR1 SEHNR and CDR2 FQNEAQ (reference sequence). CDR3 DNA: TGTGCCAACGTAGATCAGAGAGGGCTAAGTGAGCAGTTCTTC. Encoded protein: CANVDQRGLSEQFF.

V and J are TRBV18 and TRBJ1-4, with D maybe TRBD1 (5 bases). Trimming shortened V by 4 bases and J by 8 bases, and 11 bases separated the two germline ends. The CDR3 length is 13 residues. CDR1 and CDR2 (germline): KGHSH, LQKENI. The CDR3 DNA reads TGTGCCAGCTCACTACTCCGGGGGGAAAAACTGTTTTTT. It translates to CASSLLRGEKLFF.

The chain joins TRBV7-3 to TRBJ1-2; no clear D gene. V lost 5 bases and J 4 bases, leaving 17 bases between the germline ends. The germline gives CDR1 SGHTA, CDR2 FQGTGA. CDR3 length: 15 amino acids. The CDR3 here is CASSLTGIDPYGYTF. In DNA form, the CDR3 reads TGTGCCAGCAGCCTCACCGGGATTGATCCCTATGGCTACACCTTC.

This clone was observed a single time. The chain uses TRBV19 and TRBJ1-6; no clear D. Trimming stripped 6 bases from V and 10 bases from J, with 19 bases between. The length of the CDR3 is 15 residues. Germline CDR1 is LNHDA and CDR2 is SQIVND (reference sequence). The CDR3 DNA sequence: TGTGCCAGTAGCCCGGAGGAGGCCTCTTCGTCACCCCTCCACTTT. Its translation: CASSPEEASSSPLHF.

The chain recombines TRBV2 with TRBJ2-1; TRBD2 agrees at 13 bases. V was pared by 6 bases and J by 4 bases, with 6 bases of the junction left unmatched. CDR1 and CDR2 (germline): SNHLY, FYNNEI. This CDR3 contains 16 residues. CDR3 loop: CASSRGLAGAYNEQFF. Written as DNA, the CDR3 is TGTGCCAGCAGCCGCGGACTAGCGGGGGCATACAATGAGCAGTTCTTC.

The rearrangement links TRBV7-9 to TRBJ1-6, with no clear D. The V end lost 1 base, the J end lost 12 bases, and 10 bases lay between the germline ends. CDR1 is SEHNR and CDR2 is FQNEAQ in the germline V gene (reference sequence). This CDR3 has 13 amino acids. CDR3 residues: CASSLVEDLPLHF. Here the CDR3 DNA reads TGTGCCAGCAGCTTAGTCGAGGATTTACCCCTCCACTTT.

The sample holds a few counts of this clone. The genes are TRBV19 and TRBJ1-1, with D possibly TRBD1 on 5 matching bases. Germline values: CDR1 LNHDA, CDR2 SQIVND (reference sequence). CDR3 size: 14 residues. The germline V and J ends were trimmed by 5 bases and 1 base, with 11 bases remaining between them. This chain's CDR3 is CASSGARGNTEAFF. In nucleotides, the CDR3 is TGTGCCAGTAGTGGAGCTAGGGGGAACACTGAAGCTTTCTTT.

The sample holds one count of this clone. The chain combines TRBV4-1 with TRBJ1-6; D unresolved. CDR1 and CDR2 from the germline V gene are MGHRA and YSYEKL. Trimming left V 2 bases short and J 7 bases short, with 15 bases between. The CDR3 extends over 16 amino acids. The CDR3 reads CASSQPFGSANSPLHF. DNA of the CDR3: TGCGCCAGCAGCCAACCGTTCGGTTCCGCCAATTCACCCCTCCACTTT.

The chain has TRBV5-1 and TRBJ1-5; no clear D. Germline V CDR1 and CDR2: SGHRS, YFSETQ. V was cut by 0 bases and J by 1 base, with 8 bases left in between. CDR3 length: 15 amino acids. DNA for the CDR3: TGCGCCAGCAGCTTGGACGGAGAGAGCAATCAGCCCCAGCATTTT. As protein: CASSLDGESNQPQHF.

The V gene is TRBV5-6, the J gene TRBJ1-2, with TRBD1 matching over 8 bases. CDR1 is SGHDT, CDR2 YYEEEE, per germline. The CDR3 runs 14 residues. The junction had 8 bases not matched to a gene; V was cut back by 2 bases and J by 8 bases. The DNA of the CDR3 is TGTGCCAGCAGCTTACGAGGGACAGGATGGGGCTACACCTTC. It yields the protein CASSLRGTGWGYTF. The whole variable domain, filled in from reference TRBV5-6 and TRBJ1-2, reads DAGVTQSPTHLIKTRGQQVTLRCSPKSGHDTVSWYQQALGQGPQFIFQYYEEEERQRGNFPDRFSGHQFPNYSSELNVNALLLGDSALYLCASSLRGTGWGYTFGSGTRLTVV.

This clone showed up just a few times. The chain recombines TRBV4-2 with TRBJ2-2, with D possibly TRBD2 on 6 matching bases. The CDR3 is 16 amino acids. From germline, CDR1 is LGHNA and CDR2 YNFKEQ. The V end lost 1 base, the J end lost 4 bases, and 13 bases lay between the germline ends. The CDR3 sequence: CASSQGGGVLTGELFF. CDR3 bases: TGTGCCAGCAGCCAAGGAGGAGGGGTTCTCACCGGGGAGCTGTTTTTT.

The J gene is TRBJ1-2, the V gene TRBV7-8; 8 bases agree with TRBD1. The CDR3 contains 15 residues. CDR1 is SGHVS and CDR2 is FQNEAQ in the germline V gene. V was pared by 0 bases and J by 8 bases, with 8 bases of the junction left unmatched. This CDR3 reads CASSLAGQGVGGYTF. Written as DNA, the CDR3 is TGTGCCAGCAGCTTAGCCGGACAGGGTGTGGGCGGCTACACCTTC.

V usage is TRBV30 and J usage is TRBJ1-2; 7 positions match TRBD1. V trimming: 5 bases; J trimming: 3 bases; junction bases outside the gene matches: 12. The CDR3 runs 15 residues. The germline V gene has CDR1 GTSNPN and CDR2 SVGIG (reference sequence). This CDR3 is CAWVLLQGGYYGYTF. The CDR3, as DNA: TGTGCCTGGGTGCTCCTCCAGGGGGGATACTATGGCTACACCTTC.

This clone was seen a handful of times. The chain links TRBV9 to TRBJ2-5, with D perhaps TRBD2 (5 bases). CDR3 length: 15 residues. V lost 3 bases and J 1 base, leaving 13 bases between the germline ends. Germline V CDR1 and CDR2: SGDLS, YYNGEE. In DNA, the CDR3 is TGTGCCAGCAGCGCTGGAGGTCACAGCCAAGAGACCCAGTACTTC. This codes for CASSAGGHSQETQYF.

This clone was found once. The V and J genes are TRBV30 and TRBJ1-1, with TRBD1 as a possible D gene (5 bases). The germline CDR1 and CDR2 sequences are GTSNPN and SVGIG (reference sequence). The CDR3 length is 13 residues. Trimming removed 5 bases at V and 5 bases at J, with 15 bases between. The CDR3 spells CAWSGGSGTEAFF. The CDR3 DNA is TGTGCCTGGTCGGGGGGGTCTGGTACTGAAGCTTTCTTT.

The V gene is TRBV7-3, the J gene TRBJ2-3; the D is unclear. This CDR3 comprises 13 residues. Germline CDR1 is SGHTA and CDR2 is FQGTGA. V was cut by 5 bases and J by 3 bases, with 9 bases left in between. CDR3 coding DNA: TGTGCCAGCAGCACTGGGCATACAGATACGCAGTATTTT. It codes for CASSTGHTDTQYF.

The chain combines TRBV5-5 with TRBJ1-4, with 7 nucleotides matching TRBD1. The V gene end was trimmed by 3 bases and the J gene end by 8 bases; junction bases not matched to a gene: 13. CDR1 and CDR2 from the germline V gene are SGHKS and YYEKEE (reference sequence). This CDR3 region has 16 residues. This CDR3 reads CASSSSRQGPREKLFF. CDR3 coding DNA: TGTGCCAGCAGCTCTTCCCGACAGGGTCCCCGGGAAAAACTGTTTTTT.

The rearrangement joins TRBV5-5 to TRBJ2-1, with D tentatively TRBD1 (5 bases). The CDR3 covers 12 residues. Trimming removed 3 bases from V and 8 bases from J, with 9 bases in between. Germline V gene data show CDR1 as SGHKS and CDR2 as YYEKEE (reference sequence). CDR3 loop: CASSSQGYEQFF. CDR3 nucleotide sequence: TGTGCCAGCAGCTCCCAGGGTTATGAGCAGTTCTTC.

The chain employs TRBV11-3 and TRBJ2-7; D not resolved. The V gene lost 4 bases and the J gene lost 2 bases, with 6 bases spanning the gap. The CDR3 runs to 12 residues. Germline V gene sequence: CDR1 SGHNT, CDR2 YENEEA. Written as DNA, the CDR3 is TGTGCCAGCAGCTCAACTCCCTACGAGCAGTACTTC. Translation: CASSSTPYEQYF.

The gene calls are TRBV2 and TRBJ1-5; D is unresolved. CDR1 and CDR2 from the germline V gene are SNHLY and FYNNEI. This CDR3 spans 16 amino acids. V was trimmed by 4 bases and J by 0 bases, leaving 13 bases between them. The CDR3 DNA follows: TGTGCCAGCAGTGTTTGGAGGGAATATAGCAATCAGCCCCAGCATTTT. It translates to CASSVWREYSNQPQHF. Full variable domain (remainder filled in from reference TRBV2 and TRBJ1-5): EPEVTQTPSHQVTQMGQEVILRCVPISNHLYFYWYRQILGQKVEFLVSFYNNEISEKSEIFDDQFSVERPDGSNFTLKIRSTKLEDSAMYFCASSVWREYSNQPQHFGDGTRLSIL.

Only a few counts were recorded for this clone. V usage is TRBV4-1 and J usage is TRBJ1-5; 8 bases align to TRBD1. Trimming removed 1 base from V and 5 bases from J; junction bases left unmatched: 16. The CDR3 has 19 residues. CDR1 is MGHRA and CDR2 is YSYEKL in the germline V gene. The CDR3 nucleotides read TGCGCCAGCAGCCAAGTCACCCCCCTCAAGACAGGGGCTTATCAGCCCCAGCATTTT. Translated: CASSQVTPLKTGAYQPQHF.

In this sample, this clone turned up many times. The chain has TRBV9 and TRBJ1-6; 9 nucleotides line up with TRBD1. In germline, CDR1 is SGDLS, CDR2 YYNGEE. With 3 bases clipped from V and 10 bases from J, the junction kept 5 bases outside the gene matches. The CDR3 has 14 amino acids. DNA of the CDR3: TGTGCCAGCAGCGACCCGGGACAGGGATCACCCCTCCACTTT. This translates into CASSDPGQGSPLHF.

The chain links TRBV5-8 to TRBJ1-1; 11 bases align to TRBD1. The V segment lost 0 bases and the J segment 3 bases; nucleotides outside the gene matches: 4. CDR1 SGHTS and CDR2 YDEGEE come from the germline V gene. The CDR3 contains 16 residues. CDR3: CASSLAMGQGDTEAFF. Here the CDR3 DNA reads TGTGCCAGCAGCTTGGCAATGGGACAGGGGGACACTGAAGCTTTCTTT.

CDR3: CASSLTGTSIEQFF. DNA of the CDR3: TGTGCCAGCAGCTTAACTGGGACTAGCATTGAGCAGTTCTTC. V and J are TRBV7-3 and TRBJ2-1; 9 bases are shared with TRBD2. The trim removed 0 bases at V and 9 bases at J, leaving 3 bases unmatched. The CDR3 has 14 residues. CDR1 is SGHTA, CDR2 FQGTGA, per germline.

The rearrangement joins TRBV11-3 to TRBJ2-3, with a weak D call TRBD1 (5 bases). Looked up from germline, CDR1 is SGHNT and CDR2 is YENEEA. Trimming shortened V by 5 bases and J by 1 base, and 13 bases separated the two germline ends. This CDR3 has 15 amino acids. CDR3 in amino acids: CASSTRVSGTDTQYF. The CDR3 coding sequence is TGTGCCAGCAGCACCAGGGTTAGTGGCACAGATACGCAGTATTTT.

The gene calls are TRBV10-2 and TRBJ2-7; a possible D gene is TRBD1 (5 bases). Trimming stripped 4 bases from V and 5 bases from J, with 12 bases between. Germline V lookup: CDR1 WSHSY, CDR2 SAAADI. The CDR3 consists of 13 residues. The CDR3 loop reads CASSARRENEQYF. The CDR3 DNA reads TGCGCCAGCAGTGCTCGCAGGGAAAACGAGCAGTACTTC.

This chain uses TRBV24-1 with TRBJ2-4; perhaps TRBD1 as D (5 bases). The CDR3 totals 15 residues. Deletions cut 5 bases from V and 1 base from J, with 11 bases between. The germline CDR1 and CDR2 sequences are KGHDR and SFDVKD. The CDR3 DNA sequence: TGTGCCACCAGTGCCTTTACAGGCGCCAAAAACATTCAGTACTTC. Encoded protein: CATSAFTGAKNIQYF.

V is TRBV5-8 and J is TRBJ1-2, with 7 positions matching TRBD1. V dropped 5 bases and J dropped 4; count of bases not matched to a gene: 8. Germline CDR1 SGHTS, CDR2 YDEGEE. This CDR3 is built from 14 residues. The CDR3 spells CASSSDRSVYGYTF. The CDR3 region has the DNA TGTGCCAGCAGTTCGGACAGGTCTGTCTATGGCTACACCTTC.

The genes are TRBV27 and TRBJ1-2; a possible D gene is TRBD1 (6 bases). Germline-derived CDR1 and CDR2 are MNHEY and SMNVEV (reference sequence). V lost 5 bases and J 7 bases, leaving 14 bases between the germline ends. The CDR3 covers 13 residues. CDR3 sequence: CASSPGTPVGYTF. Written as DNA, the CDR3 is TGTGCCAGCAGTCCCGGGACACCGGTTGGCTACACCTTC.

The gene calls are TRBV29-1 and TRBJ1-4; 11 bases match TRBD1. The V and J ends lost 6 bases and 5 bases, in that order; junction bases with no gene match: 5. CDR3 size: 14 residues. CDR1 SQVTM and CDR2 ANQGSEA come from the germline V gene. CDR3 sequence (DNA): TGCAGCGTGCAAGGACAGGGGGCAAATGAAAAACTGTTTTTT. Translation: CSVQGQGANEKLFF.

The rearrangement links TRBV4-1 to TRBJ1-4; possibly TRBD1 for D (5 bases). CDR3 length: 17 amino acids. The germline V and J ends were trimmed by 1 base and 6 bases, with 18 bases remaining between them. The germline V gene has CDR1 MGHRA and CDR2 YSYEKL. Here the CDR3 reads CASSQVRRVLAYEKLFF. The CDR3 region has the DNA TGCGCCAGCAGCCAAGTACGCAGGGTATTGGCCTATGAAAAACTGTTTTTT.

The chain has TRBV12-3 or TRBV12-4 and TRBJ1-1; D is possibly TRBD1 (5 bases). The CDR3 is made up of 13 amino acids. V was pared by 6 bases and J by 6 bases, with 14 bases between. This CDR3 reads CASRPAWGSEAFF. The DNA of the CDR3 is TGTGCCAGCAGGCCCGCGTGGGGCTCTGAAGCTTTCTTT.